This entry is about one T cell receptor beta chain. This specimen comes from a study of blood T cells in healthy people across ages. V was pared by 7 bases and J by 3 bases, with 10 bases between. CDR3 size: 13 residues. Germline V gene sequence: CDR1 MNHEY, CDR2 SVGEGT. Primers used in a second PCR of about 6 to 11 cycles were a sample-barcoded 5' primer and a J-beta primer mix. Each single sample gave us at least 2.5 million CDR3-containing paired-end reads. One entry per CDR3 protein, called by TCRdb with MiXCR from the 5' RACE reads. This sample has about 1.4 million distinct CDR3 sequences, with approximately 60% found just once. Each donor was a healthy Caucasian individual from Russia, aged roughly 6 to 95.

The rearrangement joins TRBV6-2 or TRBV6-3 to TRBJ1-5, with unresolved D. The sequenced material came from blood. This receptor was identified in a man younger than 35 in good health. This CDR3 is CASTGVDNQPQHF. The CDR3 DNA sequence: TGTGCCAGCACCGGGGTCGACAATCAGCCCCAGCATTTT.